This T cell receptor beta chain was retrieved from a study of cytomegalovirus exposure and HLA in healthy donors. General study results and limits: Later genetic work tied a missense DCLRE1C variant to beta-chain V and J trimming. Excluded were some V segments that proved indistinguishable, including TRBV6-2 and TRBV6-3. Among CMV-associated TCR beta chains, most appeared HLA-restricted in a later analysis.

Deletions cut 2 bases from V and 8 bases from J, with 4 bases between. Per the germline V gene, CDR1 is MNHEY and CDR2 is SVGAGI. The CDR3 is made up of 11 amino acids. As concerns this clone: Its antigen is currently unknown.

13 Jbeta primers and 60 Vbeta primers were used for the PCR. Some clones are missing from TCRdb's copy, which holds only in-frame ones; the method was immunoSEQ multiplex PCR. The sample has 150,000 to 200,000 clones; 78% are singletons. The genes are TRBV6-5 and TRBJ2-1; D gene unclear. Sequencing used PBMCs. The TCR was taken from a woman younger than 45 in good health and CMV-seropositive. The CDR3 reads CASSYRDEQFF. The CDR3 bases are TGTGCCAGCAGTTACCGGGATGAGCAGTTCTTC.